This TCR beta chain was captured by sequencing in a study of cytomegalovirus exposure and HLA in healthy donors. Study observations and caveats: Both high specificity and high sensitivity reportedly marked the classifier's diagnosis of cytomegalovirus status.

In the PCR, 60 Vbeta and 13 Jbeta primers were used. Produced via immunoSEQ multiplex PCR; TCRdb's table is partial and in-frame only. The sample has about 190,000 clones, around 90% seen once. The V segment lost 7 bases and the J segment 0 bases; nucleotides outside the gene matches: 5. Germline V lookup: CDR1 MNHNS, CDR2 SASEGT. The CDR3 extends over 15 amino acids. As concerns this clone: The antigen is unknown.

Sequenced: PBMCs. The chain carries TRBV6-1 and TRBJ2-7; TRBD1 aligns across 11 bases. The sequence was obtained from a boy aged 2 to 10 in good health and CMV-seronegative. For the CDR3, the DNA is TGTGCCAGCAAGGGGGGGACAGGGGGCTCCTACGAGCAGTACTTC. It specifies CASKGGTGGSYEQYF.